This TCR beta chain originates from a study of blood T cell repertoires in COVID-19 (dated by TCRdb to the early 2020s). Background on the whole study: The collaborator samples originated in the United States, Italy and Spain and spanned the acute and convalescent phases of COVID-19. Where available, HLA class I and class II types were taken from metadata supplied by the sample provider and were not determined by assay-based typing. The sample metadata nearly always contained a de-identified subject ID, COVID-19 status, age in years and sex. Samples were obtained from the ongoing ImmuneRACE study (first 160 participants) and from some 1,200 subjects provided by 6 global collaborators. The prospective study material was composed of cDNA or gDNA derived from T cells, B-cell-depleted T cells, or PBMCs. The repertoires were released in a freely available public database intended as a resource for research on the immune response to SARS-CoV-2. Deeply sampled blood TCRbeta repertoires from subjects exposed to, actively infected with, or recovered from COVID-19 were included in the dataset.

The collaborating institutions used their own protocols to collect whole blood in K2EDTA tubes. For TCRbeta analysis, collaborators shipped samples in one of three forms: frozen whole blood, isolated PBMCs, or DNA extracted from either of those sample types. TCRbeta CDR3 regions were amplified from genomic DNA by means of the immunoSEQ Assay, a bias-controlled multiplex PCR. Regarding the original processing steps: Within the assay, amplification of reference gene primers was used to estimate how many nucleated cells each sample contained. Sequence reads were collapsed and filtered to measure the absolute abundance of every unique TCRbeta CDR3 rearrangement. For each sample, productive Simpson clonality was calculated by taking the square root of Simpson's diversity index across productive rearrangements. The table comes from immuneACCESS by way of TCRdb, which keeps in-frame sequences with V and J called. Part of the clones is missing from these tables; in studies checked, under half for an unresolved V gene and the rest for unknown reasons. Clonal size and the V and J genes are those of that table, whereas D and trimming came from the DNA. For this sample the table gives over 50,000 clones, of which about 90% were detected only once. The top ten clones comprise over 6.5% of the sample.

Concerning this clone: The clone's antigen remains unknown. Base qualities were left out, and no much larger clone turns up one base away.

CDR1 and CDR2 were assigned from the germline V gene as MGHRA and YSYEKL. The CDR3, cysteine through phenylalanine, is 15 amino acids long. The retained sequence is limited to the CDR3, 45 bases, with the frame set at the first base. The germline ends are 16 bases apart after V is trimmed by 1 base and J by 7 bases. Study-level results and caveats: Clinical and demographic metadata were provided uncurated, with the amount varying by source and participant.

The chain is made from TRBV4-1 and TRBJ1-2; TRBD1 is a possible D gene, resting on 6 matching bases. The sequence was obtained from a woman aged 55-70 years with active or convalescent COVID-19. Sequences were obtained from peripheral blood. The CDR3 region reads CASSQASQGNFGYTF. The base sequence is TGCGCCAGCAGCCAAGCCTCTCAGGGGAATTTTGGCTACACCTTC.